What follows are 30 T cell receptor beta chains derived from one specimen sequenced in a study of blood T cell repertoires in COVID-19. Profiling relied on immunoSEQ multiplex PCR, and the TCRdb table lists in-frame clones only, not all of them. This table holds some 170,000 clones, roughly 83% found once. The specimen was peripheral blood. The receptors come from a woman aged 40 to 50 with COVID-19, enrolled during active disease.

V usage is TRBV5-1 and J usage is TRBJ2-1, with 8 bases identical to TRBD2. Germline V gives CDR1 SGHRS, CDR2 YFSETQ. V gave up 3 bases and J gave up 6 bases; unmatched junction bases: 5. CDR3 length: 14 residues. This CDR3 reads CASSSGGPVNEQFF. CDR3 DNA: TGCGCCAGCAGCTCGGGGGGGCCGGTCAATGAGCAGTTCTTC.

The table lists this clone with a few counts. The CDR3 DNA is TGTGCCAGCAGCCCAATGACTGAGATGAGCTATGGCTACACCTTC. Protein: CASSPMTEMSYGYTF. V gene TRBV14 combines with J gene TRBJ1-2; D not resolved. V lost 4 bases and J 4 bases, leaving 16 bases between the germline ends. The CDR3 is 15 residues long. CDR1 SGHDN and CDR2 FVKESK come from the germline V gene.

This rearrangement joins TRBV6-5 to TRBJ1-2, with a possible D match to TRBD1 (6 bases). In germline, CDR1 is MNHEY, CDR2 SVGAGI. There are 12 residues in the CDR3. The V gene lost 8 bases and the J gene lost 8 bases, with 15 bases spanning the gap. The CDR3 here is CASGGRADGYTF. In DNA, the CDR3 is TGTGCCAGCGGGGGCAGGGCGGACGGCTACACCTTC.

The V and J genes are TRBV6-5 and TRBJ1-2; unclear D gene. CDR1 is MNHEY, CDR2 SVGAGI, per germline. There are 13 residues in the CDR3. The ends were cut back, 8 bases at V and 4 bases at J, with 14 bases in the middle. CDR3 DNA: TGTGCCAGCCATGATGAGGTCAGCTATGGCTACACCTTC. This translates into CASHDEVSYGYTF.

This chain joins TRBV28 and TRBJ2-1; possibly TRBD1 for D (5 bases). The V gene lost 3 bases and the J gene lost 9 bases, with 18 bases spanning the gap. The CDR3 consists of 15 residues. From germline, CDR1 is MDHEN and CDR2 SYDVKM. As DNA, the CDR3 is TGTGCCAGCAGTTTTATTAGGGGCCCTCAGGGTGAGCAGTTCTTC. Protein sequence: CASSFIRGPQGEQFF.

The chain links TRBV27 to TRBJ1-2; no reliable D call. The CDR3 is 13 residues long. Trimming stripped 5 bases from V and 4 bases from J, with 11 bases between. Looked up from germline, CDR1 is MNHEY and CDR2 is SMNVEV (reference sequence). Here the CDR3 DNA reads TGTGCCAGCAGTACCACTCCCCCCTATGGCTACACCTTC. Translation gives CASSTTPPYGYTF.

The gene calls are TRBV5-4 and TRBJ1-1; perhaps TRBD1 as D (5 bases). The V and J ends lost 4 bases and 0 bases respectively, with 7 bases between them. The V gene's germline CDR1 is SGHNT and CDR2 YYREEE (reference sequence). The CDR3 has 13 residues. The CDR3 region is CASSAGVNTEAFF. The CDR3 bases are TGTGCCAGCAGCGCGGGGGTGAACACTGAAGCTTTCTTT.

The genes are TRBV28 and TRBJ2-7; 9 bases fit TRBD1. The V segment lost 6 bases and the J segment 3 bases; nucleotides outside the gene matches: 9. The V gene's germline CDR1 is MDHEN and CDR2 SYDVKM. CDR3 length: 15 amino acids. CDR3 nucleotides: TGTGCCAGCAGAGGGGGTGGGACAGGGTTCTACGAGCAGTACTTC. It specifies CASRGGGTGFYEQYF.

The CDR3 sequence is CASSQDRQYTEAFF. DNA of the CDR3: TGCGCCAGCAGCCAGGACAGACAATACACTGAAGCTTTCTTT. The chain joins TRBV5-1 to TRBJ1-1, with D maybe TRBD1 (6 bases). The germline gives CDR1 SGHRS, CDR2 YFSETQ. V was cut by 4 bases and J by 3 bases, with 13 bases left in between. This CDR3 region has 14 residues.

J is TRBJ2-3 and V is TRBV4-1; TRBD2 matches 10 bases. Germline trimming cut 0 bases from V and 6 bases from J; bases unmatched to any gene: 12. In germline, CDR1 is MGHRA, CDR2 YSYEKL. The CDR3 has 18 amino acids. CDR3: CASSQESKLAGAGDTQYF. DNA for the CDR3: TGCGCCAGCAGCCAAGAATCTAAGCTAGCGGGAGCTGGGGATACGCAGTATTTT.

The chain recombines TRBV11-3 with TRBJ2-1; the match to TRBD2 covers 8 bases. Germline CDR1 reads SGHNT; CDR2 reads YENEEA. This CDR3 region has 15 residues. J was trimmed by 6 bases and V by 1 base; bases with no gene match: 5. CDR3 DNA sequence: TGTGCCAGCAGCTTAGCCGGACTAGCTACCAATGAGCAGTTCTTC. It specifies CASSLAGLATNEQFF.

The rearrangement links TRBV27 to TRBJ1-6; TRBD1 might be the D (5 bases). The V end was cut by 6 bases, the J end by 7 bases, with 13 bases between. Germline values: CDR1 MNHEY, CDR2 SMNVEV (reference sequence). CDR3 length: 14 residues. The CDR3 coding sequence is TGTGCCAGCAGACAACGCAGGGAAAATTCACCCCTCCACTTT. This encodes CASRQRRENSPLHF.

The chain carries TRBV7-3 and TRBJ1-1, with a weak D call TRBD1 (6 bases). This CDR3 is 16 amino acids long. Per the germline V gene, CDR1 is SGHTA and CDR2 is FQGTGA. Between the trimmed V and J ends, which lost 4 bases and 4 bases, there was a span of 19 bases. The CDR3: CASSSSGVARSTEAFF. CDR3 sequence (DNA): TGTGCCAGCAGCTCATCAGGGGTTGCGAGGAGCACTGAAGCTTTCTTT. Full variable domain (outside the CDR3, taken from reference TRBV7-3 and TRBJ1-1): GAGVSQTPSNKVTEKGKYVELRCDPISGHTALYWYRQSLGQGPEFLIYFQGTGAADDSGLPNDRFFAVRPEGSVSTLKIQRTERGDSAVYLCASSSSGVARSTEAFFGQGTRLTVV.

The J gene is TRBJ2-3, the V gene TRBV6-1; 10 positions match TRBD2. V was clipped by 0 bases and J by 6 bases; unmatched bases: 3. This CDR3 has 15 residues. Germline CDR1 and CDR2: MNHNS and SASEGT. The CDR3 DNA sequence: TGTGCCAGCAGTGAAGCTCTTAGCGGGGGGGATACGCAGTATTTT. Its translation: CASSEALSGGDTQYF.

The CDR3 nucleotides read TGTGCCAGCAGAACCGGGACTAGGTTTGAGACCCAGTACTTC. The encoded protein is CASRTGTRFETQYF. The chain uses TRBV5-4 and TRBJ2-5, with 8 positions matching TRBD2. CDR1 and CDR2 (germline): SGHNT, YYREEE (reference sequence). Germline trimming cut 5 bases from V and 5 bases from J; bases unmatched to any gene: 8. There are 14 residues in the CDR3.

The chain recombines TRBV19 with TRBJ2-6; D ambiguous. The CDR3 contains 16 residues. Deletions cut 3 bases from V and 4 bases from J, with 13 bases between. From germline, CDR1 is LNHDA and CDR2 SQIVND (reference sequence). The CDR3 sequence is CASSMRGGRGANVLTF. The CDR3, as DNA: TGTGCCAGTAGTATGAGAGGCGGCCGAGGGGCCAACGTCCTGACTTTC.

The chain uses TRBV28 and TRBJ2-2; TRBD2 agrees at 9 bases. The CDR3 extends over 15 amino acids. V shed 8 bases and J 2 bases; nucleotides not matched to a gene: 6. CDR1 is MDHEN, CDR2 SYDVKM, per germline. DNA of the CDR3: TGTGCCAGCGGTGGACTAGCGAGAAACACCGGGGAGCTGTTTTTT. It codes for CASGGLARNTGELFF.

The rearrangement joins TRBV11-2 to TRBJ2-2; D unclear. The CDR3 length is 15 residues. The germline V gene has CDR1 SGHAT and CDR2 FQNNGV. Trimming cost V 4 bases and J 2 bases, with 11 bases left between them. CDR3 region: CASSWSSRNTGELFF. CDR3 sequence (DNA): TGTGCCAGCAGCTGGTCATCTAGAAACACCGGGGAGCTGTTTTTT.

The V call is TRBV7-6, the J call TRBJ1-6; D is possibly TRBD1 (5 bases). The length of the CDR3 is 14 residues. V was shortened by 5 bases and J by 10 bases, with 15 bases between the two germline ends. The germline CDR1 and CDR2 sequences are SGHVS and FNYEAQ. CDR3 protein: CASSPDSTGSPLHF. CDR3 coding DNA: TGTGCCAGCAGCCCCGACAGCACTGGGTCACCCCTCCACTTT.

The gene calls are TRBV5-4 and TRBJ2-2, with D uncertain. Germline assignment: CDR1 SGHNT and CDR2 YYREEE (reference sequence). The CDR3 has 14 amino acids. Trimming cost V 4 bases and J 2 bases, with 9 bases left between them. The CDR3 region has the DNA TGTGCCAGCAGCCAATCAAAAAACACCGGGGAGCTGTTTTTT. It specifies CASSQSKNTGELFF.

The CDR3 spells CASTAAGTQGGKLFF. CDR3 bases: TGTGCCAGTACAGCCGCCGGGACCCAGGGGGGAAAACTGTTTTTT. The chain carries TRBV19 and TRBJ1-4, with 7 positions matching TRBD1. V lost 7 bases to trimming and J lost 10 bases; unmatched junction nucleotides: 15. The germline V gene has CDR1 LNHDA and CDR2 SQIVND (reference sequence). The CDR3 is made up of 15 amino acids.

The chain recombines TRBV18 with TRBJ1-3, with D possibly matching TRBD1 (5 bases). V was clipped by 2 bases and J by 4 bases, with 15 bases between them. The CDR3 sequence is 16 residues long. Germline V gene lookup returns CDR1 KGHSH and CDR2 LQKENI. CDR3 coding DNA: TGTGCCAGCTCACCAGGACCAGGGTTTATGGGAAACACCATATATTTT. This codes for CASSPGPGFMGNTIYF.

This chain connects TRBV3-1 (or the pseudogene TRBV3-2) to TRBJ1-4; D remains unclear. This CDR3 comprises 13 residues. V lost 4 bases and J lost 4, with 7 bases in between. Germline loops: CDR1 LGHDT, CDR2 YNNKEL (reference sequence). The DNA of the CDR3 is TGTGCCAGCAGCCTCGGACTTAATGAAAAACTGTTTTTT. Amino acids: CASSLGLNEKLFF.

V is TRBV7-2 and J is TRBJ1-2, with D maybe TRBD1 (5 bases). The CDR3 runs 17 residues. CDR1 SGHTA and CDR2 FQGNSA come from the germline V gene. The germline V and J ends were trimmed by 2 bases and 1 base, with 17 bases remaining between them. The CDR3 sequence is CASSLISTGVFNYGYTF. The CDR3 DNA reads as TGTGCCAGCAGCTTAATTTCGACGGGGGTTTTTAACTATGGCTACACCTTC.

This rearrangement joins TRBV11-2 to TRBJ1-3; TRBD1 is a possible D gene (5 bases). CDR3 size: 12 residues. Per the germline V gene, CDR1 is SGHAT and CDR2 is FQNNGV. V was pared by 7 bases and J by 3 bases, with 7 bases between. DNA of the CDR3: TGTGCCAGCACCCAGGGTGGAAACACCATATATTTT. It translates to CASTQGGNTIYF.

This CDR3 is CASSRDVGLAAQLSYNEQFF. CDR3 nucleotide sequence: TGTGCCAGCTCAAGGGATGTGGGACTAGCGGCTCAACTCTCCTACAATGAGCAGTTCTTC. The chain links TRBV18 to TRBJ2-1; 11 nucleotides agree with TRBD2. J was trimmed by 0 bases and V by 5 bases; bases with no gene match: 15. This CDR3 is built from 20 residues. Germline CDR1 KGHSH, CDR2 LQKENI.

The chain has TRBV19 and TRBJ1-5; D is uncertain. CDR1 is LNHDA and CDR2 is SQIVND in the germline V gene (reference sequence). The CDR3 is made up of 13 amino acids. The V gene lost 5 bases and the J gene lost 4 bases, with 9 bases spanning the gap. The CDR3 sequence is CASSDRRNQPQHF. The CDR3 DNA reads as TGTGCCAGTAGTGATAGGCGGAATCAGCCCCAGCATTTT.

This chain uses TRBV6-5 with TRBJ2-5, with 8 bases fitting TRBD1. CDR3 length: 15 amino acids. V gave up 2 bases and J gave up 2 bases; unmatched junction bases: 4. Looked up from germline, CDR1 is MNHEY and CDR2 is SVGAGI. The CDR3 DNA sequence: TGTGCCAGCAGTTACCGAGGACAGGGTCAAGAGACCCAGTACTTC. It codes for CASSYRGQGQETQYF.

This chain connects TRBV19 to TRBJ2-1, with D maybe TRBD2 (6 bases). Trimming took off 1 base at V and 10 bases at J, with 17 bases between the two ends. The CDR3 sequence is 15 residues long. Germline assignment: CDR1 LNHDA and CDR2 SQIVND (reference sequence). The CDR3: CASSIATSLTREQFF. Here the CDR3 DNA reads TGTGCCAGTAGTATAGCAACTAGCCTTACGAGAGAGCAGTTCTTC.

The gene calls are TRBV14 and TRBJ1-2; 7 bases map to TRBD1. Germline V lookup: CDR1 SGHDN, CDR2 FVKESK. The CDR3 consists of 14 residues. V shed 3 bases and J 5 bases; nucleotides not matched to a gene: 6. The CDR3 DNA reads as TGTGCCAGCAGCCACGACAGGGTTCATTATGGCTACACCTTC. Translated, it gives CASSHDRVHYGYTF.